This paragraph reports one T cell receptor (beta chain). This sample was included in a study of blood T cell repertoires in COVID-19. Study overall: Samples taken during acute and convalescent COVID-19 were collected in the United States, Italy and Spain. PBMCs, B-cell-depleted T cells, or T cells provided the cDNA or gDNA that made up the material.

Methods used by the authors: Amplification from reference gene primers served as the basis for estimated nucleated cell counts. Some clones are missing from TCRdb's copy, which holds only in-frame ones; the method was immunoSEQ multiplex PCR. From that table come the V and J calls and clone size; the DNA was used to work out D and trimming. The sample has around 210,000 clones, about four fifths seen once. V trimming: 5 bases; J trimming: 5 bases; junction bases outside the gene matches: 16. CDR3 length equals 17 residues. Germline V gene sequence: CDR1 PRHDT, CDR2 FYEKMQ (reference sequence). The chain combines TRBV13 with TRBJ2-7; 9 nucleotides agree with TRBD2. This clonotype originated in a woman over 75 with COVID-19, enrolled during active disease. Material for sequencing was peripheral blood. CDR3 in DNA: TGTGCCAGCAGCCCCGTTCGGGCGGGGGGGCCCAACCACGAGCAGTACTTC. Translation: CASSPVRAGGPNHEQYF.